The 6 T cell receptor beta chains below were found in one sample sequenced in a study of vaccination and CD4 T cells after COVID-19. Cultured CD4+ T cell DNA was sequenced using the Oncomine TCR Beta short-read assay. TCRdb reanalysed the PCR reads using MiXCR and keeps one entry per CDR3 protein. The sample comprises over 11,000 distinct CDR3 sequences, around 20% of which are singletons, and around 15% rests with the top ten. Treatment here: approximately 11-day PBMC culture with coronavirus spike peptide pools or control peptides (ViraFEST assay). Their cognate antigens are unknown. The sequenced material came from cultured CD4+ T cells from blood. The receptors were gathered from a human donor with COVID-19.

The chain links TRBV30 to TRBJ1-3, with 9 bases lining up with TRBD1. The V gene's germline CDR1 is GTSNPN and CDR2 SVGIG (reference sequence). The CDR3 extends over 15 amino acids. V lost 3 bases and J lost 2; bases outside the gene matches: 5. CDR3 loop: CAWRGDRVAGNTIYF. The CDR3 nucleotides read TGTGCCTGGAGGGGGGACAGGGTGGCTGGAAACACCATATATTTT.

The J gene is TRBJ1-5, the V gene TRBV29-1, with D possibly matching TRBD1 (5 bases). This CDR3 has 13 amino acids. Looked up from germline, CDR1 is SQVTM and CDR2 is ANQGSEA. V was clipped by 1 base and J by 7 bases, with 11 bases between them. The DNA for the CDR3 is TGCAGCGTTGAAGTCGGGGGGGAGCAGCCCCAGCATTTT. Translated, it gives CSVEVGGEQPQHF. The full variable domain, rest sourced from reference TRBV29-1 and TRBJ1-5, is SAVISQKPSRDICQRGTSLTIQCQVDSQVTMMFWYRQQPGQSLTLIATANQGSEATYESGFVIDKFPISRPNLTFSTLTVSNMSPEDSSIYLCSVEVGGEQPQHFGDGTRLSIL.

The CDR3 DNA follows: TGCAGTGCTCCCGAAAAGCGGGGGGCAGCAGATACGCAGTATTTT. Protein product: CSAPEKRGAADTQYF. V gene TRBV20-1 combines with J gene TRBJ2-3, with 9 bases identical to TRBD2. V gave up 5 bases and J gave up 4 bases; unmatched junction bases: 10. The CDR3 is 15 amino acids. The germline gives CDR1 DFQATT, CDR2 SNEGSKA (reference sequence).

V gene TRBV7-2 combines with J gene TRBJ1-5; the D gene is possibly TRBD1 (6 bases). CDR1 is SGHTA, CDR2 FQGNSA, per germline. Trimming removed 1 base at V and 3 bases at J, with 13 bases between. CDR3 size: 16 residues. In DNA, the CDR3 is TGTGCCAGCAGCTTAGTCACCGGGGGCTACAATCAGCCCCAGCATTTT. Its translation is CASSLVTGGYNQPQHF.

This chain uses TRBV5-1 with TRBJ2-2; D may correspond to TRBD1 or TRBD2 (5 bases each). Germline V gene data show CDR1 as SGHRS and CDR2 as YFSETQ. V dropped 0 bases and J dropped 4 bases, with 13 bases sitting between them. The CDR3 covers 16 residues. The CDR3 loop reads CASSLGSGRATGELFF. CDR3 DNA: TGCGCCAGCAGCTTGGGATCGGGGCGCGCCACCGGGGAGCTGTTTTTT. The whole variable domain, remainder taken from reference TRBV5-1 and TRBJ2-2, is KAGVTQTPRYLIKTRGQQVTLSCSPISGHRSVSWYQQTPGQGLQFLFEYFSETQRNKGNFPGRFSGRQFSNSRSEMNVSTLELGDSALYLCASSLGSGRATGELFFGEGSRLTVL.

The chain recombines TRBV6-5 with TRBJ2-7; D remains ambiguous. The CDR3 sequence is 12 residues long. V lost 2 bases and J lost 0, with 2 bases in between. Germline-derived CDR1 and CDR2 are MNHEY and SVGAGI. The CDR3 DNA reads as TGTGCCAGCAGTTACGCCTCCTACGAGCAGTACTTC. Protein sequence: CASSYASYEQYF.